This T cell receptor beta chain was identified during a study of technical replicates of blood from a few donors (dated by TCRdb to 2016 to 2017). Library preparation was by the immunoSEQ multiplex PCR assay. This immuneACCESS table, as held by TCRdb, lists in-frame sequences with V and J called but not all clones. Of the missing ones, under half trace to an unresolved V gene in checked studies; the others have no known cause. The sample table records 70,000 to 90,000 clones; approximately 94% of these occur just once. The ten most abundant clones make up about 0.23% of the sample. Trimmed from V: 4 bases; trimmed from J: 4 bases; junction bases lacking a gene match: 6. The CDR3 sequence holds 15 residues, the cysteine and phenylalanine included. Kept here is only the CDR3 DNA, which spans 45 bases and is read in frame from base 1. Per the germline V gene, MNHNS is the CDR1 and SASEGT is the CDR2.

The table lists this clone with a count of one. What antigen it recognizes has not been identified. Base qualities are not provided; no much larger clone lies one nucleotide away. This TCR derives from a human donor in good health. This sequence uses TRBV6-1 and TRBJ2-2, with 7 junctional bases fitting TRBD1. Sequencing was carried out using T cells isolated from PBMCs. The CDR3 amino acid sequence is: CASSGYRGSTGELFF. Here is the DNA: TGTGCCAGCAGTGGTTACAGGGGCAGCACCGGGGAGCTGTTTTTT.